This T cell receptor beta chain was sequenced in a study of hypomethylating agent response in myelodysplastic syndrome (dated by TCRdb to the early 2020s). About the investigation overall: Patients were treated with the hypomethylating agents azacitidine (about 70% of the 11) or decitabine (3 of 11). Response was defined as complete response or hematologic improvement, and patients meeting neither criterion were classed as non-responders. Among the myelodysplastic syndrome patients in the cohort, under 10 were male and 2 were female. TET2 mutation was identified most frequently, being present in about 45% of the 11 patients. Six or seven patients responded with complete response or hematologic improvement, and about five patients were non-responders. On average the patients were roughly 68 +/- 5.8 years old, and a diploid cytogenetic profile was seen most often.

Preparation of the library involved the immunoSEQ multiplex PCR assay. Survey resolution was applied, with two replicates of around 200 ng each being run for a total of about 400 ng of DNA per sample. Using multiplex PCR primers aimed at V and J genes, the hsTCRB kit picked up rearranged TCRB sequences in genomic DNA. The CDR3 region was amplified in a first PCR of around 34 cycles using the QIAGEN Multiplex PCR Kit. A roughly 8-cycle second PCR added sample barcodes and Illumina adapters to each replicate. Pooled libraries were quantified with a QuantStudio 6 and the KAPA library quantification kit. Approximately 15 pM of pooled libraries was sequenced on an Illumina MiSeq using 156-cycle single-end reads and a 15-cycle index read. In the original analysis: Of 180,000 or so unique clonotypes, more than 1.5% were flagged by VDJdb annotation as previously reported viral-epitope-specific clonotypes. The immunoSEQ Data Assistant and immunoSEQ Analyzer turned the raw reads into TCRB repertoires that were normalized and annotated. Clonotypes were analyzed with the immunarch R package version 0.6.5 and BioAnalyzer. Before richness was estimated, every repertoire was downsampled to match the clone count of the smallest repertoire. Fisher's exact tests classified clonotypes as expanded, contracted or novel, with novel meaning zero frequency before treatment. GLIPH2 clustered significantly changed CDR3 beta sequences using simulation_depth=1000 and kmer_min_depth=3, excluding CDR3s shorter than five residues. TCRdb stores this immuneACCESS table with in-frame sequences only. Part of the clones is absent; in the studies checked, under half of the shortfall reflects unresolved V genes, and no reason is known for the rest. The V and J calls and the clone size are those of that table, but D and trimming were determined from the DNA. The table for this sample lists fewer than 5,500 clones; approximately 75% of them were counted only once. Around 14% of the sample comes from the top ten.

Regarding this clone: Its specific antigen is unknown. No qualities accompany the bases; no much larger clone lies one base away. This sample also contains other DNA sequences that code for the same CDR3.

CDR1 and CDR2 are read off the germline V gene (reference sequence) as SEHNR and FQNEAQ. Measured from the cysteine to the phenylalanine, the CDR3 is 13 residues long. Only the CDR3 DNA stays, 39 bases, in frame from base 1. Trimming at the junction amounts to 2 bases on V and 7 bases on J, and the germline ends lie 12 bases apart. General study outcomes and caveats: Only 11 patients were analyzed, making the cohort small. Because the healthy control donors and the MDS patients were not matched by age, the comparison between MDS and healthy samples could have been affected. After treatment with a hypomethylating agent, no significant changes in richness, rarefaction diversity or clonality were seen, whether all patients were considered together or each response group separately. Novel clonotypes were found to emerge more often in responders, whereas more contracted clonotypes were observed in non-responders after treatment. Possible recognition of novel MDS antigens by the shared GLIPH2 clusters was not confirmed, and experimental validation of that possible recognition is needed.

Bulk bone marrow was analyzed, and T-cell subsets were not sorted. Immunosequencing of the TCR beta CDR3 regions was performed on bone marrow from about a dozen myelodysplastic syndrome patients before and after hypomethylating agent therapy. For longitudinal repertoire tracking, a baseline bone marrow plus two to three bone marrows at different post-treatment timepoints were contributed by each patient. Whole bone marrow served as the source for genomic DNA extraction, with DNA quality checked using TapeStation, NanoDrop OneC and PicoGreen assays. In this chain, TRBV7-9 is recombined with TRBJ2-7; the D region possibly corresponds to TRBD1 (6 bases align). Sequenced here: bone marrow, sampled before or after starting hypomethylating agent treatment for myelodysplastic syndrome (not recorded which). The sequence was collected from a human donor with myelodysplastic syndrome. The CDR3 protein is CASSLLGAKEQYF. The nucleotide sequence reads as follows: TGTGCCAGCAGCTTATTGGGGGCAAAGGAGCAGTACTTC.